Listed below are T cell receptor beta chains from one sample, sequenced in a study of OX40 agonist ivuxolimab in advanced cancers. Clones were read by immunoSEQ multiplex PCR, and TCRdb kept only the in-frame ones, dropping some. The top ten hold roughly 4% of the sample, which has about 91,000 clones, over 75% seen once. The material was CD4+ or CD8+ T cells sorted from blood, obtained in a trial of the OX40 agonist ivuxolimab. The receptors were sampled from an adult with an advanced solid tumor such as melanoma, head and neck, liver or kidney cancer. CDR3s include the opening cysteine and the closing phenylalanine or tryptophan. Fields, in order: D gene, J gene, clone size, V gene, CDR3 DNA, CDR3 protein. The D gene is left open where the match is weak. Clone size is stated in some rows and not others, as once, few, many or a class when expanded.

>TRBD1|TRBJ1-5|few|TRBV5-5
TGTGCCAGCAGCTTACAGGGGGACCAGCCCCAGCATTTT
CASSLQGDQPQHF
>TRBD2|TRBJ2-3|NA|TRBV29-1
TGCAGCGTTGAAGATCGGACTAGCCCGGGCTCAGATACGCAGTATTTT
CSVEDRTSPGSDTQYF
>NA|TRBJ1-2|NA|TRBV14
TGTGCCAGCAGCCAAGACAGGGGTGGCTACACCTTC
CASSQDRGGYTF
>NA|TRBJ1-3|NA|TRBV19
TGTGCCAGTAGTATGGACATCTCTGGAAACACCATATATTTT
CASSMDISGNTIYF
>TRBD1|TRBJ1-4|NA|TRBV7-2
TGTGCCAGCAGTGTAGGACAGGGGGAGGAAAAACTGTTTTTT
CASSVGQGEEKLFF
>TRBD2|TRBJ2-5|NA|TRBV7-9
TGTGCCAGCAGCTCCGGTACTAGCGGGAGGATCTCCCAAGAGACCCAGTACTTC
CASSSGTSGRISQETQYF
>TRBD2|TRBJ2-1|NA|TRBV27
TGTGCCAGCAGTTTATCGAGACTAGCGGGAGCGGTTGAGCAGTTCTTC
CASSLSRLAGAVEQFF
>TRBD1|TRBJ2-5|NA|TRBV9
TGTGCCAGCAGCCCCCAGATGACAGGGTCAGAGACCCAGTACTTC
CASSPQMTGSETQYF
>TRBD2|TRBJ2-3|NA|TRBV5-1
TGCGCCAGCAGCTTGGGGGCGGGAGTGGATACGCAGTATTTT
CASSLGAGVDTQYF
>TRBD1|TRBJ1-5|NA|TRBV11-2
TGTGCCAGCAGCTTAGGGCAGGGGGCAAGGCAGCCCCAGCATTTT
CASSLGQGARQPQHF
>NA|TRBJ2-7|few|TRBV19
TGTGCCAGTAGTAAAACTAGTGGGGGCTTCGAGCAGTACTTC
CASSKTSGGFEQYF
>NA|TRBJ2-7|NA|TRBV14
TGTGCCAGCAGCCAAGCGCAGCTACTGTCCTACGAGCAGTACTTC
CASSQAQLLSYEQYF
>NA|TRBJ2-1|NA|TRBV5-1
TGCGCCAGCAGCTTGGCCGGCAACTACAATGAGCAGTTCTTC
CASSLAGNYNEQFF
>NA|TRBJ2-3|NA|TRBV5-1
TGCGCCAGCAGCGGTACTACTGGTGGCGTGGCAGATACGCAGTATTTT
CASSGTTGGVADTQYF
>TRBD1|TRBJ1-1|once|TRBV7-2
TGTGCCAGCAGCTTTAGGGGGACAGGGTCTGAAGCTTTCTTT
CASSFRGTGSEAFF
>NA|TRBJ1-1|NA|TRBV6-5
TGTGCCAGCAGTTACTTGGGAGAAGCTTTCTTT
CASSYLGEAFF
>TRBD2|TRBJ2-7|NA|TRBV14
TGTGCCAGCAGTAGGGTAGCGGGAGGGCCTTACGAGCAGTACTTC
CASSRVAGGPYEQYF
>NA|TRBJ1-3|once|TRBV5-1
TGCGCCAGCAGCTTGGCGCCCGGGAACCAAAACACCATATATTTT
CASSLAPGNQNTIYF
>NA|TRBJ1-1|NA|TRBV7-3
TGTGCCAGCAGCCGTGACGTGGGAATTGAAGCTTTCTTT
CASSRDVGIEAFF
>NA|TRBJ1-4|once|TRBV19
TGTGCCAGTAGTATAGAGGGGGGCTTAAAGACAACTAATGAAAAACTGTTTTTT
CASSIEGGLKTTNEKLFF
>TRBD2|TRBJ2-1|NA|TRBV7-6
TGTGCCAGCAGCTCAGGGGTCCTAGCGGGATACAATGAGCAGTTCTTC
CASSSGVLAGYNEQFF
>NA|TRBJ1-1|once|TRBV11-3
TGTGCCAGCAGCTCCACGACAGGAGGCACTGAAGCTTTCTTT
CASSSTTGGTEAFF
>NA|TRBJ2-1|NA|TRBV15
TGTGCCACCAGCAGAGAGCGGGATGGATCCTACAATGAGCAGTTCTTC
CATSRERDGSYNEQFF
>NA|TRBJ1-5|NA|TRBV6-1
TGTGCCAGCAGAATCGGCCGCGTGGAGGGTCAGCCCCAGCATTTT
CASRIGRVEGQPQHF
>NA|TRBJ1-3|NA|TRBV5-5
TGTGCCAGCAGCTTAGCTTCAACAGCTGGAAACACCATATATTTT
CASSLASTAGNTIYF
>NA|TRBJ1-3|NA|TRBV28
TGTGCCAGCAGTTCACTGGGATCCTCCGGAAACACCATATATTTT
CASSSLGSSGNTIYF
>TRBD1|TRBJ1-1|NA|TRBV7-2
TGTGCCAGCAGCGGCAGGGGGAATGCGAACACTGAAGCTTTCTTT
CASSGRGNANTEAFF
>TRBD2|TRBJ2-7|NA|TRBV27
TGTGCCAGCAGTTTCGTACCTAGCGGGAGGGCCGTGTACGAGCAGTACTTC
CASSFVPSGRAVYEQYF
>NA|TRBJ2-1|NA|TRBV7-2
TGTGCCAGCAGCTTAGTGGCCGCCAGCTCCTACAATGAGCAGTTCTTC
CASSLVAASSYNEQFF
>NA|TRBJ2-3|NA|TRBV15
TGTGCCACCAGCAGCCGTTTGGCGGTTGGCACAGATACGCAGTATTTT
CATSSRLAVGTDTQYF
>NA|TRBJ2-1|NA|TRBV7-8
TGTGCCAGCAGCTTAGTGTCGGGTGAGCAGTTCTTC
CASSLVSGEQFF
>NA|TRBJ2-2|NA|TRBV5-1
TGCGCCAGCAGCTTGCAGCCGGGAAACGTAGGGACCGGGGAGCTGTTTTTT
CASSLQPGNVGTGELFF
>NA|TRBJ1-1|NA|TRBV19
TGTGCCAGTAGTATCAACAGGGCTAACACTGAAGCTTTCTTT
CASSINRANTEAFF
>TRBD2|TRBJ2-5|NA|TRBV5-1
TGCGCCAGCAGCCCCCTAGCGGCTCAGGAGACCCAGTACTTC
CASSPLAAQETQYF
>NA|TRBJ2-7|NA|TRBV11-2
TGTGCCAGCAGCCCTCCCCGACAGGCGTTGGGGGAGCAGTACTTC
CASSPPRQALGEQYF
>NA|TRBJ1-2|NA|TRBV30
TGTGCCTGGAGCGTAACAGAAACCGGGACTATCTATGGCTACACCTTC
CAWSVTETGTIYGYTF
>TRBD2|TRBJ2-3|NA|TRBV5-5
TGTGCCAGCACCGGGACTAGCGGTAGCACAGATACGCAGTATTTT
CASTGTSGSTDTQYF
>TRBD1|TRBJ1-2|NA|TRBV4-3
TGCGCCAGCAGCCACGACCCCCGGGACAGCTATGGCTACACCTTC
CASSHDPRDSYGYTF
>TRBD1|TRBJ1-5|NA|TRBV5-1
TGCGCCAGCAGCCCAGGGGGCAGCTATCAGCCCCAGCATTTT
CASSPGGSYQPQHF
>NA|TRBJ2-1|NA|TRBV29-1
TGCAGCGTTGATAAGGGATATGAGCAGTTCTTC
CSVDKGYEQFF
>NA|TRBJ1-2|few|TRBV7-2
TGTGCCAGCAGCAAAGACAAGCGCTATGGCTACACCTTC
CASSKDKRYGYTF
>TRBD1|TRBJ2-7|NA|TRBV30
TGTGCCTGGCAGGACAGGGCTCACGAGCAGTACTTC
CAWQDRAHEQYF
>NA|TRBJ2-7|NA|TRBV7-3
TGTGCCAGCAGCACGGGACCCGCGAACTACGAGCAGTACTTC
CASSTGPANYEQYF
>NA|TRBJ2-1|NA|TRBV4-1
TGCGCCAGCAGCCAATTGGACATTCTCTCCTACAATGAGCAGTTCTTC
CASSQLDILSYNEQFF
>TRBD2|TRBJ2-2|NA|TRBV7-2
TGTGCCAGCAGCTCAAGACTAGCGAGAGGGACCGGGGAGCTGTTTTTT
CASSSRLARGTGELFF
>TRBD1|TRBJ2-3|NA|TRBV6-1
TGTGCCAGCAGGACCGGGACAGTATACACAGATACGCAGTATTTT
CASRTGTVYTDTQYF
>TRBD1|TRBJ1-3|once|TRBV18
TGTGCCAGCTCAGCTCAACAGGGGAGCTCTGGAAACACCATATATTTT
CASSAQQGSSGNTIYF
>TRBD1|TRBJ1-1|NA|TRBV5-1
TGCGCCAGCAGCCCAGGACAGGGGAGGACTGAAGCTTTCTTT
CASSPGQGRTEAFF
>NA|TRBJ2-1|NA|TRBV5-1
TGCGCCAGCAGCCCCATGGGACTGGTTAACAATGAGCAGTTCTTC
CASSPMGLVNNEQFF
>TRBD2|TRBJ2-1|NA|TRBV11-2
TGTGCCAGCAGCTTAGCTGGGACTAGCGGGAGAGGCAATGAGCAGTTCTTC
CASSLAGTSGRGNEQFF
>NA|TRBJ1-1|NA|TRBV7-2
TGTGCCAGCAGCTTTTATTCTGGGGTCGCTGAAGCTTTCTTT
CASSFYSGVAEAFF
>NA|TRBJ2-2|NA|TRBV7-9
TGTGCCAGCAGCTTCTTTTCGAACACCGGGGAGCTGTTTTTT
CASSFFSNTGELFF
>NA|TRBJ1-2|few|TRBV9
TGTGCCAGCAGCGTAGGGACATGGGGAGCTAACTATGGCTACACCTTC
CASSVGTWGANYGYTF
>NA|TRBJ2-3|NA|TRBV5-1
TGCGCCAGCAGCTGGGCCGGGACTGGGGGCGCAGATACGCAGTATTTT
CASSWAGTGGADTQYF
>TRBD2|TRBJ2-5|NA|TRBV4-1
TGCGCCAGCAGCCAGGCCGGGACTAGCGGGGGAGTGACCCAGTACTTC
CASSQAGTSGGVTQYF